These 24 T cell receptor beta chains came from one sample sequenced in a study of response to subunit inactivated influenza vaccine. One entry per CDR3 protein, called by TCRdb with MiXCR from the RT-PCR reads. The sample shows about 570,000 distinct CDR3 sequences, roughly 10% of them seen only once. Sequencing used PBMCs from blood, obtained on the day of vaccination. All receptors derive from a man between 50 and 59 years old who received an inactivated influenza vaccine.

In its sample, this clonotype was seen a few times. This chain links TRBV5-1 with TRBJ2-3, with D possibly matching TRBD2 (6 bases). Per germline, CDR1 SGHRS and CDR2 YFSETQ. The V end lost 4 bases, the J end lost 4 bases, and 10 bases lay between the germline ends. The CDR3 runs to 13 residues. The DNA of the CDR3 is TGCGCCAGCAGCCCCTGGGACTCAGATACGCAGTATTTT. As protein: CASSPWDSDTQYF.

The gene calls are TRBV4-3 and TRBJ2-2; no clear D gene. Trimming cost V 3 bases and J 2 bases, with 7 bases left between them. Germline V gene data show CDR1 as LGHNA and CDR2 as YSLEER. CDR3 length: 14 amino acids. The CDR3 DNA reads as TGCGCCAGCAGCCATTCAGTTAACACCGGGGAGCTGTTTTTT. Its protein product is CASSHSVNTGELFF.

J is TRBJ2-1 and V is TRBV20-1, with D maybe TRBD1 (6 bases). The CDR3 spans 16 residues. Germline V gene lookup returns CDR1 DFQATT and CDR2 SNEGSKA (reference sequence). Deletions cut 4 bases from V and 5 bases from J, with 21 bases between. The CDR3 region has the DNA TGCAGTGCTACCACCCCCGACGGACAGTTAAACAATGAGCAGTTCTTC. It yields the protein CSATTPDGQLNNEQFF.

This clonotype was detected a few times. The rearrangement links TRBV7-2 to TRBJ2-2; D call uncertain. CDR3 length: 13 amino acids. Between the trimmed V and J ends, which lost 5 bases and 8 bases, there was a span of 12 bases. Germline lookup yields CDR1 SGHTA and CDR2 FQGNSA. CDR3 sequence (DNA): TGTGCCAGCAGCACCCTCCGGAGTGGGGAGCTGTTTTTT. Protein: CASSTLRSGELFF.

The CDR3 DNA reads as TGTGCCAGCAGCACTACAGGGGTGACCCAGTACTTC. It encodes CASSTTGVTQYF. The V call is TRBV6-5, the J call TRBJ2-5; 7 bases align to TRBD1. CDR3 length: 12 amino acids. The V segment lost 6 bases and the J segment 7 bases; nucleotides outside the gene matches: 5. Looked up from germline, CDR1 is MNHEY and CDR2 is SVGAGI.

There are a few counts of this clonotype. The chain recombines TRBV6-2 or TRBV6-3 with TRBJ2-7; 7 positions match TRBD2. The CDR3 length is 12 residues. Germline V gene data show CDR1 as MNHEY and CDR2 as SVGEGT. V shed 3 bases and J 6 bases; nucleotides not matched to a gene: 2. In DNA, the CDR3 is TGTGCCAGCAGTTATGGCGGGGGCGAGCAGTACTTC. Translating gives CASSYGGGEQYF.

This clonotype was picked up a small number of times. The CDR3 sequence: CASSSFPRQSPGELFF. CDR3 in DNA: TGTGCCAGCAGCTCCTTCCCTAGACAGTCCCCCGGGGAGCTGTTTTTT. The chain combines TRBV7-2 with TRBJ2-2; a possible D gene is TRBD1 (5 bases). Germline-derived CDR1 and CDR2 are SGHTA and FQGNSA. Between the trimmed V and J ends, which lost 4 bases and 6 bases, there was a span of 18 bases. This CDR3 has 16 residues. Using reference TRBV7-2 and TRBJ2-2 for the parts outside the CDR3, the full variable domain is GAGVSQSPSNKVTEKGKDVELRCDPISGHTALYWYRQSLGQGLEFLIYFQGNSAPDKSGLPSDRFSAERTGGSVSTLTIQRTQQEDSAVYLCASSSFPRQSPGELFFGEGSRLTVL.

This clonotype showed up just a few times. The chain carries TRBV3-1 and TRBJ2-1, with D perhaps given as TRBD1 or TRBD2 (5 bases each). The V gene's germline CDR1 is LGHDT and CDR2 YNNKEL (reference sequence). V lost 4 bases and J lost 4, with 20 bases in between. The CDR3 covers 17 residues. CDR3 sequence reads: CASSPAKWGSQYNEQFF. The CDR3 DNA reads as TGTGCCAGCAGCCCCGCCAAGTGGGGGAGCCAATACAATGAGCAGTTCTTC.

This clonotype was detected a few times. The CDR3 sequence is CASSSDRGQNYEQYF. For the CDR3, the DNA is TGTGCCAGCAGCTCCGACAGGGGGCAGAACTACGAGCAGTACTTC. This sequence joins TRBV7-2 and TRBJ2-7; TRBD1 matches at 10 bases. The CDR3 runs 15 residues. Unmatched junction bases numbered 6, after V lost 4 bases and J lost 3 bases. Looked up from germline, CDR1 is SGHTA and CDR2 is FQGNSA.

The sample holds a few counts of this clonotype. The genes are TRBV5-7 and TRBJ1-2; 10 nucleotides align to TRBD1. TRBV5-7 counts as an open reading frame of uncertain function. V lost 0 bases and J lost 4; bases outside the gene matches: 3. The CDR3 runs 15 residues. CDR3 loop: CASSLEDRGAYGYTF. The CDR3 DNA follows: TGTGCCAGCAGCTTGGAGGACAGGGGGGCCTATGGCTACACCTTC.

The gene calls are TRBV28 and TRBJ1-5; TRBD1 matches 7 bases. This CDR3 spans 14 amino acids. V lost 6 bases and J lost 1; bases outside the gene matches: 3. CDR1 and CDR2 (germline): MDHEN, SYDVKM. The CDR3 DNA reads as TGTGCCAGCAGATACAGGGGCAGCAATCAGCCCCAGCATTTT. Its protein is CASRYRGSNQPQHF.

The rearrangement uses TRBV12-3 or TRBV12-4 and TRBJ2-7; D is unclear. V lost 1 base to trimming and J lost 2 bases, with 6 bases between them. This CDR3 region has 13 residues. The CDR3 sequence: CASSLVETYEQYF. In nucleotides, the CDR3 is TGTGCCAGCAGTTTAGTGGAAACCTACGAGCAGTACTTC.

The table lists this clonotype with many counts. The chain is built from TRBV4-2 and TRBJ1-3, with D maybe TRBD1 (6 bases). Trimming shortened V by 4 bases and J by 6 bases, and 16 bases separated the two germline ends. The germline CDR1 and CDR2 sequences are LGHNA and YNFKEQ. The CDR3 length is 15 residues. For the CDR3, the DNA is TGTGCCAGCAGCCTCGAAAGGGGGAGTGAAAACACCATATATTTT. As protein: CASSLERGSENTIYF.

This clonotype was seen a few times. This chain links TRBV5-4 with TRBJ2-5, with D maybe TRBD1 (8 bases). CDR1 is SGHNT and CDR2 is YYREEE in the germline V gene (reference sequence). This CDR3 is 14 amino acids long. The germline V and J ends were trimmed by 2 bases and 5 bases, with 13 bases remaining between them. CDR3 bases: TGTGCCAGCAGCTTCCCACAGGGGGGGGAGACCCAGTACTTC. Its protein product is CASSFPQGGETQYF. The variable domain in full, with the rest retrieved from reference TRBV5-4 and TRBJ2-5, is ETGVTQSPTHLIKTRGQQVTLRCSSQSGHNTVSWYQQALGQGPQFIFQYYREEENGRGNFPPRFSGLQFPNYSSELNVNALELDDSALYLCASSFPQGGETQYFGPGTRLLVL.

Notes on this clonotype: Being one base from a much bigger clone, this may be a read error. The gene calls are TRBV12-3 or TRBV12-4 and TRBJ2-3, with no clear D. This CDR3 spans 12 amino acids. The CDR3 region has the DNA TGTGCCAGCAGTTTCTACACAGATACGCAGTCTTTT. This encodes CASSFYTDTQSF.

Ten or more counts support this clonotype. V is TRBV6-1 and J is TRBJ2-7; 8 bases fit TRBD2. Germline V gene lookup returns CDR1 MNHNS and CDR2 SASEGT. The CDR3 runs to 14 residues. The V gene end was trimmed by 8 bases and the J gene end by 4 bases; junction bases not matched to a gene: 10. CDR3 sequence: CASASGRKGYEQYF. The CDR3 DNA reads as TGTGCCAGCGCTAGCGGGCGAAAAGGTTACGAGCAGTACTTC.

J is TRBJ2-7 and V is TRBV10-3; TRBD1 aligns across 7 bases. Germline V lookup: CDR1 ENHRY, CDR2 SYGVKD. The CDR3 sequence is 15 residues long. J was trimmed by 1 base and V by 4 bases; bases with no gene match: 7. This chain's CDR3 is CAISGGGRGSYEQYF. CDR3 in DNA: TGTGCCATCAGTGGTGGGGGCAGGGGGTCCTACGAGCAGTACTTC.

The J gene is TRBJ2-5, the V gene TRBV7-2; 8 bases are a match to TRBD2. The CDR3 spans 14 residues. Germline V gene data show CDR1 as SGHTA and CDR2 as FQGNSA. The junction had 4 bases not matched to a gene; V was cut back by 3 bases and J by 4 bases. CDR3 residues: CASSFLSGGETQYF. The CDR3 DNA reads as TGTGCCAGCAGCTTCTTAAGCGGGGGAGAGACCCAGTACTTC.

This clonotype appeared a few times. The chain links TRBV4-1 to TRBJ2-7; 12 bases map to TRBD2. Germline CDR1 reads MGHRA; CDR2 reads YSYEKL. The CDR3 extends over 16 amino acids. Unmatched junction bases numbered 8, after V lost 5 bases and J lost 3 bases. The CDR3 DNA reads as TGCGCCAGCAGCGACAGAACGGGACTAGCGGGCTACGAGCAGTACTTC. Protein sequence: CASSDRTGLAGYEQYF.

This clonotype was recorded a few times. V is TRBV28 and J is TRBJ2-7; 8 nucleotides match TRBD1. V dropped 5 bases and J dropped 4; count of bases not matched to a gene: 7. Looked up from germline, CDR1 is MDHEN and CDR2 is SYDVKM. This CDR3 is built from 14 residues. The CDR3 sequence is CASSGTGGPYEQYF. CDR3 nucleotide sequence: TGTGCCAGCAGTGGGACAGGAGGTCCATACGAGCAGTACTTC. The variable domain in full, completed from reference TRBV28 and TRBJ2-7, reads DVKVTQSSRYLVKRTGEKVFLECVQDMDHENMFWYRQDPGLGLRLIYFSYDVKMKEKGDIPEGYSVSREKKERFSLILESASTNQTSMYLCASSGTGGPYEQYFGPGTRLTVT.

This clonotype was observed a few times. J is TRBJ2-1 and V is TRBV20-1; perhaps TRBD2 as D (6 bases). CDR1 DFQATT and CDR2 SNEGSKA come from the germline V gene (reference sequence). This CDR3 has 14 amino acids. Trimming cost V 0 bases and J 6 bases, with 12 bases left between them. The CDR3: CSARDPGSRNEQFF. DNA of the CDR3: TGCAGTGCTAGAGATCCCGGGAGCCGCAATGAGCAGTTCTTC.

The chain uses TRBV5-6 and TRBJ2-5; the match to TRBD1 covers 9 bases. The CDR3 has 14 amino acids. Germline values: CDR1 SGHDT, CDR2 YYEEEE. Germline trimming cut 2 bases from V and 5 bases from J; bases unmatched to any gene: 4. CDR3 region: CASSFGTGYETQYF. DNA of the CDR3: TGTGCCAGCAGCTTCGGGACAGGGTACGAGACCCAGTACTTC.

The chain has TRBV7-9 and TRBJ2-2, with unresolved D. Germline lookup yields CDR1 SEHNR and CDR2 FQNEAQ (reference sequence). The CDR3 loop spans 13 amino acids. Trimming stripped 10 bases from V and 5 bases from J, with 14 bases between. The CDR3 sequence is CAMGSGRTGELFF. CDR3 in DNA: TGTGCCATGGGCTCCGGGCGGACCGGGGAGCTGTTTTTT.

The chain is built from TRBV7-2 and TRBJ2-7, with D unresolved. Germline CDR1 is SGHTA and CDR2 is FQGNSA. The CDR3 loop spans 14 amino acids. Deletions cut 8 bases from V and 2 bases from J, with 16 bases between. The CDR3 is CASGQWSGPYEQYF. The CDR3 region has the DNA TGTGCCAGCGGCCAGTGGTCCGGGCCCTACGAGCAGTACTTC.